This T cell receptor (beta chain) was obtained from a study of T-cell memory formation after mild COVID-19. Study-wide findings and caveats: Specificity for SARS-CoV-2 was not confirmed among the second-wave clones peaking on day 37. Clones that contracted from day 15 to 85 had balanced CD4/CD8; later expanders were CD4+ biased. The main location of contracting CD4+ clones was CM and EM, and that of contracting CD8+ clones was EMRA.

Sample barcodes and UMIs were carried by the TCR alpha and TCR beta cDNA libraries that 5'RACE generated with constant-segment primers. Via MiXCR, TCRdb re-called the 5' RACE reads, giving one row per CDR3 protein. The table has about 600,000 distinct CDR3 sequences, roughly 21% seen once. V shed 2 bases, J shed 3 bases, and the junction held 1 base outside the gene matches. The CDR3 loop spans 13 amino acids. Germline V lookup: CDR1 MNHEY, CDR2 SVGAGI. Regarding this clonotype: The antigen is not known.

The clonotype was recovered from an adult woman who had mild COVID-19 (a few samples of this study predate the infection). Cell type and time point are not known. The V gene is TRBV6-5, the J gene TRBJ2-7; 7 bases map to TRBD2. The sequenced material came from PBMCs or a T cell subset sorted from them (not recorded which). CDR3 sequence (DNA): TGTGCCAGCAGTTACGGGACTATCTACGAGCAGTACTTC. Translation gives CASSYGTIYEQYF.